What follows are 28 T cell receptor beta chains derived from one specimen sequenced in a study of OX40 agonist ivuxolimab in advanced cancers. Clones were sequenced by immunoSEQ multiplex PCR, and TCRdb holds only the in-frame ones, with some missing. The table has about 68,000 clones, over 80% seen once. The sequences come from CD4+ or CD8+ T cells sorted from blood, collected in a trial of the OX40 agonist ivuxolimab. The receptors shown here come from an adult with an advanced solid tumor such as melanoma, head and neck, liver or kidney cancer.

V gene TRBV20-1 combines with J gene TRBJ2-5; D call uncertain. Germline CDR1 DFQATT, CDR2 SNEGSKA (reference sequence). CDR3 length: 10 amino acids. Trimming took off 5 bases at V and 5 bases at J, with 6 bases between the two ends. The CDR3 loop is CSALGETQYF. The CDR3 DNA sequence: TGCAGTGCTTTGGGGGAGACCCAGTACTTC.

This chain links TRBV7-3 with TRBJ2-2; D ambiguous. The CDR3 extends over 13 amino acids. Per the germline V gene, CDR1 is SGHTA and CDR2 is FQGTGA. The V gene lost 2 bases and the J gene lost 3 bases, with 4 bases spanning the gap. CDR3 DNA sequence: TGTGCCAGCAGCTTATTGTACACCGGGGAGCTGTTTTTT. This sequence encodes CASSLLYTGELFF.

The chain recombines TRBV4-1 with TRBJ2-6; D gene uncertain. V dropped 1 base and J dropped 0 bases, with 13 bases sitting between them. CDR1 and CDR2 (germline): MGHRA, YSYEKL. This CDR3 region has 18 residues. The CDR3 DNA reads TGCGCCAGCAGCCAAGGGTCGGCAGGCAGCTCTGGGGCCAACGTCCTGACTTTC. Its translation is CASSQGSAGSSGANVLTF.

The chain recombines TRBV27 with TRBJ2-6; D gene uncertain. V dropped 6 bases and J dropped 0 bases, with 9 bases sitting between them. The CDR3 is 15 residues long. Germline-derived CDR1 and CDR2 are MNHEY and SMNVEV (reference sequence). The CDR3 coding sequence is TGTGCCAGCAGCCCCGGCGACTCTGGGGCCAACGTCCTGACTTTC. Protein product: CASSPGDSGANVLTF.

J is TRBJ2-7 and V is TRBV5-1; D is ambiguous. This CDR3 contains 13 residues. The V gene's germline CDR1 is SGHRS and CDR2 YFSETQ. V lost 4 bases and J 7 bases, leaving 15 bases between the germline ends. CDR3 loop: CASSPPRSWEQYF. The CDR3 nucleotides read TGCGCCAGCAGCCCCCCCCGGTCCTGGGAGCAGTACTTC.

The genes are TRBV6-1 and TRBJ1-2; D is perhaps TRBD1 (5 bases). CDR3 length: 13 amino acids. The V gene lost 7 bases and the J gene lost 3 bases, with 12 bases spanning the gap. Germline-derived CDR1 and CDR2 are MNHNS and SASEGT. DNA for the CDR3: TGTGCCAGCAAAAGGGGCGGAGACTATGGCTACACCTTC. Amino acid sequence: CASKRGGDYGYTF.

V usage is TRBV4-3 and J usage is TRBJ1-5; 7 bases agree with TRBD1. The CDR3 has 18 residues. CDR1 is LGHNA and CDR2 is YSLEER in the germline V gene. The V gene end was trimmed by 1 base and the J gene end by 0 bases; junction bases not matched to a gene: 9. The CDR3 coding sequence is TGCGCCAGCAGCCAAGCATACAGGGGACCATATAGCAATCAGCCCCAGCATTTT. As protein: CASSQAYRGPYSNQPQHF.

The chain links TRBV19 to TRBJ2-7; TRBD1 agrees at 11 bases. The ends lost 10 bases at V and 4 bases at J; junction bases unmatched: 12. The CDR3 runs 15 residues. CDR1 LNHDA and CDR2 SQIVND come from the germline V gene (reference sequence). Written as DNA, the CDR3 is TGTGCCACCATAACCCCGGGACAGGGGGTTTACGAGCAGTACTTC. This codes for CATITPGQGVYEQYF.

The chain carries TRBV4-2 and TRBJ1-4, with TRBD1 identical over 7 bases. Trimming removed 1 base from V and 7 bases from J; junction bases left unmatched: 3. Germline CDR1 and CDR2: LGHNA and YNFKEQ. CDR3 size: 14 residues. The CDR3 sequence: CASSQAGTAEKLFF. CDR3 DNA: TGTGCCAGCAGCCAAGCCGGGACAGCTGAAAAACTGTTTTTT.

J is TRBJ1-2 and V is TRBV10-3, with TRBD1 matching over 7 bases. The CDR3 runs to 15 residues. Germline CDR1 is ENHRY and CDR2 is SYGVKD. V lost 6 bases to trimming and J lost 0 bases; unmatched junction nucleotides: 7. CDR3 in DNA: TGTGCCATCAGGGAAGGGGGCGCGGCTAACTATGGCTACACCTTC. It codes for CAIREGGAANYGYTF.

The V call is TRBV4-2, the J call TRBJ1-5; TRBD1 might be the D (6 bases). From germline, CDR1 is LGHNA and CDR2 YNFKEQ. This CDR3 contains 17 residues. Trimming removed 0 bases from V and 2 bases from J, with 14 bases in between. In DNA, the CDR3 is TGTGCCAGCAGCCAAGATCTGACAGGCCTGGGCAATCAGCCCCAGCATTTT. It is translated as CASSQDLTGLGNQPQHF.

The gene calls are TRBV30 and TRBJ1-2, with no clear D. The CDR3 extends over 11 amino acids. V lost 6 bases, J lost 4 bases, and 9 bases lay in between. CDR1 is GTSNPN, CDR2 SVGIG, per germline (reference sequence). CDR3 amino acids: CACAKSYGYTF. The CDR3 DNA reads TGTGCCTGCGCCAAGAGCTATGGCTACACCTTC.

The chain is built from TRBV28 and TRBJ2-2, with D possibly called TRBD1 or TRBD2 (5 bases each). This CDR3 region has 18 residues. Germline CDR1 reads MDHEN; CDR2 reads SYDVKM. With 3 bases removed from V and 3 bases from J, the gap between germline ends came to 20 bases. The CDR3 DNA follows: TGTGCCAGCAGTTTTAATTCGGCGGTAGGGACCGACACCGGGGAGCTGTTTTTT. Amino acids: CASSFNSAVGTDTGELFF.

The rearrangement joins TRBV15 to TRBJ2-2; D remains unclear. The CDR3 is made up of 17 amino acids. The V end lost 0 bases, the J end lost 0 bases, and 11 bases lay between the germline ends. Germline loops: CDR1 LNHNV, CDR2 YYDKDF (reference sequence). The CDR3 region has the DNA TGTGCCACCAGCAGAGATATCGGGCTAGCGAACACCGGGGAGCTGTTTTTT. This encodes CATSRDIGLANTGELFF. Using reference TRBV15 and TRBJ2-2 for the parts outside the CDR3, the full variable domain is DAMVIQNPRYQVTQFGKPVTLSCSQTLNHNVMYWYQQKSSQAPKLLFHYYDKDFNNEADTPDNFQSRRPNTSFCFLDIRSPGLGDTAMYLCATSRDIGLANTGELFFGEGSRLTVL.

The V call is TRBV7-2, the J call TRBJ1-2; the match to TRBD1 covers 12 bases. The trim removed 0 bases at V and 3 bases at J, leaving 2 bases unmatched. Per the germline V gene, CDR1 is SGHTA and CDR2 is FQGNSA. The CDR3 is made up of 16 amino acids. The CDR3 sequence: CASSLAGQGADYGYTF. In DNA form, the CDR3 reads TGTGCCAGCAGCTTAGCGGGACAGGGGGCGGACTATGGCTACACCTTC.

The J gene is TRBJ1-2, the V gene TRBV4-1, with 7 bases identical to TRBD1. Trimming at V came to 3 bases and at J to 8 bases, leaving 6 bases not matched to a gene. The CDR3 is 13 residues long. The germline CDR1 and CDR2 sequences are MGHRA and YSYEKL. The CDR3 nucleotides read TGCGCCAGCAGCCATACACAGGGGTGGGGCTACACCTTC. Translated: CASSHTQGWGYTF.

This clone was detected once. The V and J genes are TRBV15 and TRBJ1-5; possibly TRBD1 for D (5 bases). Germline CDR1 and CDR2: LNHNV and YYDKDF (reference sequence). Between the trimmed V and J ends, which lost 6 bases and 1 base, there was a span of 16 bases. This CDR3 comprises 16 residues. The chain's CDR3 is CATRGSRGLSNQPQHF. CDR3 DNA sequence: TGTGCCACCAGGGGTAGTAGGGGTTTAAGCAATCAGCCCCAGCATTTT.

The chain uses TRBV7-2 and TRBJ2-7; 7 positions agree with TRBD2. The V and J ends lost 7 bases and 0 bases, in that order; junction bases with no gene match: 6. The CDR3 length is 14 residues. Germline CDR1 is SGHTA and CDR2 is FQGNSA. The CDR3 region is CASTPLAASYEQYF. CDR3 nucleotides: TGTGCCAGCACCCCTCTAGCGGCCTCCTACGAGCAGTACTTC.

V is TRBV19 and J is TRBJ2-5; no firm D call. Germline CDR1 and CDR2: LNHDA and SQIVND (reference sequence). The V end was cut by 5 bases, the J end by 1 base, with 8 bases between. The CDR3 is 13 residues long. CDR3 bases: TGTGCCAGTAGTGAACACCGCCAAGAGACCCAGTACTTC. Translation: CASSEHRQETQYF.

The chain is built from TRBV28 and TRBJ1-4; TRBD1 agrees at 10 bases. The CDR3 is 15 residues long. In germline, CDR1 is MDHEN, CDR2 SYDVKM. Trimming removed 4 bases from V and 4 bases from J; junction bases left unmatched: 3. CDR3 amino acids: CASSSGQGLNEKLFF. The DNA of the CDR3 is TGTGCCAGCAGTTCGGGACAGGGGCTTAATGAAAAACTGTTTTTT.

The chain links TRBV19 to TRBJ2-2, with a weak D call TRBD2 (5 bases). Trimming took off 8 bases at V and 4 bases at J, with 17 bases between the two ends. Germline values: CDR1 LNHDA, CDR2 SQIVND (reference sequence). The CDR3 runs 15 residues. CDR3 nucleotide sequence: TGTGCCAGTTCGCGAGGCGTACGGGGCACCGGGGAGCTGTTTTTT. Amino acid sequence: CASSRGVRGTGELFF.

The chain has TRBV6-1 and TRBJ2-1; TRBD1 agrees at 12 bases. Germline V gene data show CDR1 as MNHNS and CDR2 as SASEGT. V was clipped by 7 bases and J by 8 bases; unmatched bases: 6. This CDR3 has 14 amino acids. CDR3 loop: CASTPGQGAHEQFF. DNA of the CDR3: TGTGCCAGCACCCCGGGACAGGGGGCGCATGAGCAGTTCTTC.

The V gene is TRBV5-1, the J gene TRBJ1-4; D unclear. The CDR3 loop spans 14 amino acids. Trimming pared 0 bases from V and 4 bases from J, leaving 7 bases between. From germline, CDR1 is SGHRS and CDR2 YFSETQ. The CDR3 nucleotides are TGCGCCAGCAGCTTGGGGCAGAATAATGAAAAACTGTTTTTT. Its protein is CASSLGQNNEKLFF. Based on the CDR3 plus reference TRBV5-1 and TRBJ1-4, the full variable domain is KAGVTQTPRYLIKTRGQQVTLSCSPISGHRSVSWYQQTPGQGLQFLFEYFSETQRNKGNFPGRFSGRQFSNSRSEMNVSTLELGDSALYLCASSLGQNNEKLFFGSGTQLSVL.

The chain employs TRBV28 and TRBJ2-1, with 10 bases identical to TRBD1. The CDR3 runs 16 residues. Germline V gives CDR1 MDHEN, CDR2 SYDVKM. The V gene end was trimmed by 3 bases and the J gene end by 1 base; junction bases not matched to a gene: 3. The CDR3 here is CASSLWGQGSYNEQFF. The CDR3, as DNA: TGTGCCAGCAGTTTGTGGGGACAGGGGTCCTACAATGAGCAGTTCTTC.

The rearrangement joins TRBV30 to TRBJ2-3, with TRBD1 matching 9 bases. CDR1 and CDR2 from the germline V gene are GTSNPN and SVGIG (reference sequence). This CDR3 has 13 amino acids. V dropped 4 bases and J dropped 7; count of bases not matched to a gene: 6. In nucleotides, the CDR3 is TGTGCCTGGACGGGGACAGGGACACATACGCAGTATTTT. It encodes CAWTGTGTHTQYF.

This CDR3 reads CASMFGGGGANVLTF. CDR3 DNA sequence: TGTGCCAGCATGTTTGGGGGCGGCGGGGCCAACGTCCTGACTTTC. V and J are TRBV2 and TRBJ2-6; D is possibly TRBD1 (6 bases). V was pared by 7 bases and J by 4 bases, with 14 bases between. The CDR3 is 15 amino acids. Germline-derived CDR1 and CDR2 are SNHLY and FYNNEI.

The chain couples TRBV19 to TRBJ1-2; unclear D gene. Per the germline V gene, CDR1 is LNHDA and CDR2 is SQIVND (reference sequence). Trimming stripped 7 bases from V and 7 bases from J, with 16 bases between. This CDR3 contains 13 residues. The DNA for the CDR3 is TGTGCCAGTAAGGAGCGGAACAAGGGTGGCTACACCTTC. Its protein is CASKERNKGGYTF.

The chain employs TRBV7-2 and TRBJ2-5; no clear D. The better agreement between TRBJ2-7 and the DNA end casts doubt on the J call. Germline V gene data show CDR1 as SGHTA and CDR2 as FQGNSA. CDR3 length equals 15 residues. This CDR3 reads CASSLVDGHTYEQYF. The CDR3 coding sequence is TGTGCCAGCAGCTTAGTCGACGGGCACACCTACGAGCAGTACTTC.